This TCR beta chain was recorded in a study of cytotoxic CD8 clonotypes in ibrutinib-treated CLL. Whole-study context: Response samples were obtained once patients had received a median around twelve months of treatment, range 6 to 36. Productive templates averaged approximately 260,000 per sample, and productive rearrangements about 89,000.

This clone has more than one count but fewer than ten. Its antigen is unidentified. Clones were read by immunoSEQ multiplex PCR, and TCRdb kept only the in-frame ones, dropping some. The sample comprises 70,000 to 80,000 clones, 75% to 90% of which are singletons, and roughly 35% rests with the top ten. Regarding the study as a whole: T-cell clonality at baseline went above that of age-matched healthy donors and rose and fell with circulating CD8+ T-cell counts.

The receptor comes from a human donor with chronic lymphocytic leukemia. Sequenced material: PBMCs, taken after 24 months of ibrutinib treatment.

CDR3 region: CASSQTGTSGSNEQFF. The CDR3 DNA reads TGTGCCAGCAGCCAAACCGGGACTAGCGGGAGTAATGAGCAGTTCTTC. This chain links TRBV4-2 with TRBJ2-1; TRBD2 agrees at 14 bases. The ends lost 2 bases at V and 7 bases at J; junction bases unmatched: 4. Germline-derived CDR1 and CDR2 are LGHNA and YNFKEQ. The CDR3 sequence is 16 residues long.